These 11 T cell receptor beta chains came from one sample sequenced in a study of early T cells in non-severe SARS-CoV-2 infection. TCRdb reprocessed the 5' RACE reads via MiXCR and lists one record per CDR3 protein. The data contain approximately 58,000 distinct CDR3 sequences, around 12% of them seen just once; the ten biggest clones take up 2% to 3%. Sample: whole blood, taken at baseline. The receptors originated from an adult who was a healthcare worker with PCR-confirmed SARS-CoV-2 infection or an uninfected control (not recorded which).

This clonotype showed up just a few times. The V and J genes are TRBV12-3 or TRBV12-4 and TRBJ2-7; 7 positions agree with TRBD1. The junction had 4 bases not matched to a gene; V was cut back by 5 bases and J by 9 bases. The CDR3 is made up of 11 amino acids. The CDR3 region has the DNA TGTGCCAGCAGTGAGACAGGGACGCAGTACTTC. The encoded protein is CASSETGTQYF.

This clonotype was recorded many times. The rearrangement joins TRBV6-1 to TRBJ1-5; 7 bases are a match to TRBD1. The CDR3 is made up of 15 amino acids. The V segment lost 6 bases and the J segment 0 bases; nucleotides outside the gene matches: 5. Germline-derived CDR1 and CDR2 are MNHNS and SASEGT. The CDR3 coding sequence is TGTGCCAGCAGGACAGGGAGGTTTAGCAATCAGCCCCAGCATTTT. Protein sequence: CASRTGRFSNQPQHF.

This clonotype was seen only a few times. This chain links TRBV27 with TRBJ1-1; 7 bases match TRBD1. Germline CDR1 reads MNHEY; CDR2 reads SMNVEV (reference sequence). The ends lost 8 bases at V and 0 bases at J; junction bases unmatched: 3. The CDR3 totals 13 residues. For the CDR3, the DNA is TGTGCCAGCGGGGACAGCATGAACACTGAAGCTTTCTTT. Its protein is CASGDSMNTEAFF.

The rearrangement uses TRBV28 and TRBJ2-1; TRBD2 aligns across 11 bases. V lost 5 bases to trimming and J lost 3 bases; unmatched junction nucleotides: 6. This CDR3 region has 16 residues. Germline V CDR1 and CDR2: MDHEN, SYDVKM. The CDR3 DNA is TGTGCCAGCAGTGCCGGGACTAGCGGTCTCTACAATGAGCAGTTCTTC. Translated: CASSAGTSGLYNEQFF.

The chain uses TRBV12-3 or TRBV12-4 and TRBJ1-1, with 7 bases fitting TRBD1. The CDR3 totals 14 residues. With 6 bases clipped from V and 5 bases from J, the junction kept 9 bases outside the gene matches. CDR3 protein: CASRKTGSGTEAFF. The CDR3 DNA reads TGTGCCAGCAGAAAGACAGGGTCGGGAACTGAAGCTTTCTTT.

This CDR3 reads CATSDLKEETQYF. The CDR3 nucleotides read TGTGCCACCAGTGATTTAAAGGAAGAGACCCAGTACTTC. The genes are TRBV24-1 and TRBJ2-5; no clear D. Trimming left V 1 base short and J 3 bases short, with 5 bases between. Germline V gene lookup returns CDR1 KGHDR and CDR2 SFDVKD. The CDR3 has 13 residues.

This clonotype was seen many times. The chain links TRBV7-9 to TRBJ1-5; D gene unclear. The germline V gene encodes CDR1 SEHNR and CDR2 FQNEAQ (reference sequence). With 5 bases removed from V and 2 bases from J, the gap between germline ends came to 13 bases. The CDR3 is 15 residues long. This CDR3 reads CASSPGSYGNQPQHF. CDR3 nucleotide sequence: TGTGCCAGCAGCCCCGGAAGTTACGGCAATCAGCCCCAGCATTTT.

V usage is TRBV18 and J usage is TRBJ2-2; 7 bases are shared with TRBD1. CDR1 and CDR2 from the germline V gene are KGHSH and LQKENI. V was pared by 6 bases and J by 1 base, with 5 bases of the junction left unmatched. This CDR3 has 15 residues. The CDR3 nucleotides read TGTGCCAGCTCGCCCGGGACAGTGAACACCGGGGAGCTGTTTTTT. It yields the protein CASSPGTVNTGELFF.

This clonotype has more than one count but fewer than ten. V is TRBV6-2 or TRBV6-3 and J is TRBJ1-1, with 7 bases that match TRBD1. V dropped 2 bases and J dropped 0; count of bases not matched to a gene: 6. Germline V gene sequence: CDR1 MNHEY, CDR2 SVGEGT. CDR3 size: 16 residues. In DNA, the CDR3 is TGTGCCAGCAGTTACGTGGGACAGACTATGAACACTGAAGCTTTCTTT. Encoded protein: CASSYVGQTMNTEAFF.

This clonotype occurred a few times. A junction boundary mismatches the germline segment, possibly from a read error. The gene calls are TRBV11-2 and TRBJ2-5, with D perhaps matching TRBD1 (5 bases). CDR1 SGHAT and CDR2 FQNNGV come from the germline V gene. There are 11 residues in the CDR3. CDR3 sequence (DNA): TGTGCCAGCAGCTTTCTAGGGGCCCTAGACTTC. It yields the protein CASSFLGALDF. The entire variable domain, with the rest obtained from reference TRBV11-2 and TRBJ2-5, is as follows: EAGVAQSPRYKIIEKRQSVAFWCNPISGHATLYWYQQILGQGPKLLIQFQNNGVVDDSQLPKDRFSAERLKGVDSTLKIQPAKLEDSAVYLCASSFLGALDFGPGTRLLVL.

This clonotype was found a few times. J is TRBJ2-7 and V is TRBV6-1, with no clear D. V was shortened by 8 bases and J by 3 bases, with 14 bases between the two germline ends. The CDR3 loop spans 13 amino acids. Germline assignment: CDR1 MNHNS and CDR2 SASEGT. Here the CDR3 DNA reads TGTGCCAGCGCCATACGGGCTGGCTACGAGCAGTACTTC. This translates into CASAIRAGYEQYF.